This T cell receptor (beta chain) is drawn from a study of T cell responses to AZD1222 COVID-19 vaccine. TCRdb keeps only in-frame clones here, not all; method: immunoSEQ multiplex PCR. The sample has approximately 180,000 clones, roughly 92% seen once. The CDR3 runs 13 residues. Trimming cost V 6 bases and J 4 bases, with 15 bases left between them. Germline CDR1 is SQVTM and CDR2 is ANQGSEA. Study-wide findings and caveats: Per reports, nearly half of all spike-specific TCRs target regions that are unmutated in variants. At 160-218 and 743-854, vaccine-associated CD4 TCRs were dominant, and they spanned spike. In all cases, repertoires were sampled only after the peak T cell response. The sample set comprised mostly white British donors with more females, and clonal diversity was possibly underestimated.

About this clone: The antigen is unknown.

The chain uses TRBV29-1 and TRBJ2-5, with D perhaps matching TRBD2 (6 bases). Sample: peripheral blood, taken 28 days after the second dose of the MenACWY control vaccine. This receptor was identified in an adult who received the MenACWY meningococcal vaccine as a control. The CDR3 sequence: CSVEPGARETQYF. DNA for the CDR3: TGCAGCGTGGAGCCGGGAGCTCGAGAGACCCAGTACTTC.